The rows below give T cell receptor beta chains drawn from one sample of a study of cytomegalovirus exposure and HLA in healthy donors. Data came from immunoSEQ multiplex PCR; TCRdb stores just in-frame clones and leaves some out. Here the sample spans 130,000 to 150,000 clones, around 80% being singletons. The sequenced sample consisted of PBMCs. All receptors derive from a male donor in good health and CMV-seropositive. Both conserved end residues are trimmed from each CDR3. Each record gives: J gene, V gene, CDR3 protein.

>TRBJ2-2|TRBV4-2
ASSQEGWAGGTGELF
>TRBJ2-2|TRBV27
ASSLRGLGTGELF
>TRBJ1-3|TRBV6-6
ASRRQGFGNTIY
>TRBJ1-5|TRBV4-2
ASSQDSDRDQPQH
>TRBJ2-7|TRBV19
ASSVTGGSYEQY
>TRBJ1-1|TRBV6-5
ASSSSDRGMNTEAF
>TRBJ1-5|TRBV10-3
AIRDSPGEPQH
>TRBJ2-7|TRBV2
ASSGRTGYEQY
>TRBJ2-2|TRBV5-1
ASSLVAGKAGELF
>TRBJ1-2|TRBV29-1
SVAGNGYT
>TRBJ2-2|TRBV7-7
ASSFRGPDTGELF
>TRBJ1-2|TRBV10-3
AISAGENGYT
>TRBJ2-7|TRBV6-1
ASKRGPAYEQY
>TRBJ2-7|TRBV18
ASSTGGDLSYEQY
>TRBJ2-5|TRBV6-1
ASSEGGKETQY
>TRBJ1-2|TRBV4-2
ASSQAGVGYT
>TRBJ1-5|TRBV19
ASSIGSRSNQPQH
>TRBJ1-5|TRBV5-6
ASSFGTGGSEQPQH
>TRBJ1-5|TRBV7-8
ASSPREGNQPQH
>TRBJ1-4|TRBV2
ASSGQGATNEKLF
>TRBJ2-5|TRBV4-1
ASSRTGVETQY
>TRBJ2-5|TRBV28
ASRLLAGGGETQY
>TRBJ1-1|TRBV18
ASSPRGGVTEAF
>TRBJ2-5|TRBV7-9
ASSLPEAGGQETQY
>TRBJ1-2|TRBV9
ASSAGQGSSYT
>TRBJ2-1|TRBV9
ASSVDSLAGYNEQF
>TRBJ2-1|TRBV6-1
ASSALRGLAGGKQF
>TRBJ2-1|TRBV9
ASSVGGGSYNEQF
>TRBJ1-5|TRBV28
ASSSRDRNQPQH
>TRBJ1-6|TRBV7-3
ASSWTGLGSPLH
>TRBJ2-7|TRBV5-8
ASSVRGGPPLYEQY
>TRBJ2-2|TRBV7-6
ASSVLAGGTGELF